These 22 T cell receptor beta chains share one sample of origin, sequenced in a study of T cells in Graves' hyperthyroidism and ophthalmopathy. The investigators amplified TCR beta CDR3 regions from RNA transcripts. TCR CDR3 underwent first-round RT-PCR with the HTBI primer set. TCRdb re-called the multiplex PCR reads with MiXCR, one entry per CDR3 protein. Seen here are 650,000 to 850,000 distinct CDR3 sequences, about 19% observed once, and the top ten hold 16%. The sequenced material came from blood. The receptors shown here come from a woman in her 50s with Graves' hyperthyroidism that later progressed to Graves' ophthalmopathy.

The V gene is TRBV7-2, the J gene TRBJ1-5, with TRBD1 as a possible D gene (5 bases). The germline gives CDR1 SGHTA, CDR2 FQGNSA. V lost 4 bases, J lost 6 bases, and 16 bases lay in between. The CDR3 has 15 amino acids. CDR3 amino acids: CASSWGPAEGQPQHF. In DNA form, the CDR3 reads TGTGCCAGCAGCTGGGGCCCGGCCGAGGGTCAGCCCCAGCATTTT.

This clonotype was recorded at least ten times. The chain combines TRBV12-3 or TRBV12-4 with TRBJ1-2; D is possibly TRBD1 (5 bases). Trimming took 3 bases from V and 6 from J, leaving 17 bases between them. This CDR3 region has 15 residues. The CDR3 is CASSFRRGGVHGYTF. CDR3 coding DNA: TGTGCCAGCAGTTTTCGAAGGGGAGGGGTACATGGCTACACCTTC.

In this sample, this clonotype turned up a few times. The chain recombines TRBV2 with TRBJ1-2, with D possibly matching TRBD1 (6 bases). Germline V lookup: CDR1 SNHLY, CDR2 FYNNEI. This CDR3 spans 13 amino acids. Trimming took off 5 bases at V and 5 bases at J, with 12 bases between the two ends. The CDR3 DNA is TGTGCCAGCAGTCCACAACAGGGATATGGCTACACCTTC. Protein sequence: CASSPQQGYGYTF.

This clonotype has ten or more counts. The junction departs from germline at one end; a sequencing error may be responsible. The genes are TRBV11-2 and TRBJ2-7, with 10 nucleotides matching TRBD1. The CDR3 runs 14 residues. Germline V lookup: CDR1 SGHAT, CDR2 FQNNGV. CDR3 residues: CASSLDRGLDEQYF. The DNA for the CDR3 is TGTGCCAGCAGCCTAGACAGGGGGCTGGACGAGCAGTACTTC.

The V call is TRBV20-1, the J call TRBJ1-6; unclear D gene. There are 13 residues in the CDR3. V lost 1 base and J 8 bases, leaving 9 bases between the germline ends. Germline V gene data show CDR1 as DFQATT and CDR2 as SNEGSKA (reference sequence). This CDR3 is CSARGFGDSPLHF. As DNA, the CDR3 is TGCAGTGCTAGAGGGTTTGGGGATTCACCCCTCCACTTT.

V is TRBV19 and J is TRBJ2-3, with 14 bases fitting TRBD2. Germline loops: CDR1 LNHDA, CDR2 SQIVND (reference sequence). This CDR3 is built from 15 residues. The junction had 6 bases not matched to a gene; V was cut back by 8 bases and J by 5 bases. The CDR3 reads CASRGLAGGEDTQYF. CDR3 DNA sequence: TGTGCCAGTCGAGGACTAGCGGGGGGTGAAGATACGCAGTATTTT.

The J gene is TRBJ2-5, the V gene TRBV4-1; D might be TRBD1 or TRBD2, each matching 5 bases. V was shortened by 0 bases and J by 5 bases, with 16 bases between the two germline ends. Germline lookup yields CDR1 MGHRA and CDR2 YSYEKL. CDR3 length equals 16 residues. CDR3: CASSQEGRGGWETQYF. CDR3 sequence (DNA): TGCGCCAGCAGCCAAGAGGGGCGTGGCGGGTGGGAGACCCAGTACTTC.

This clonotype was detected ten times or more. This rearrangement joins TRBV3-1 to TRBJ2-7; 7 bases align to TRBD1. V was pared by 1 base and J by 4 bases, with 4 bases of the junction left unmatched. This CDR3 region has 14 residues. Per germline, CDR1 LGHDT and CDR2 YNNKEL (reference sequence). The CDR3 DNA is TGTGCCAGCAGCCAAGGTCGACAGGGATACGAGCAGTACTTC. It specifies CASSQGRQGYEQYF.

There are a few counts of this clonotype. The V gene is TRBV15, the J gene TRBJ1-5; D unresolved. Germline lookup yields CDR1 LNHNV and CDR2 YYDKDF (reference sequence). The CDR3 is 15 amino acids. Trimming cost V 0 bases and J 3 bases, with 9 bases left between them. The chain's CDR3 is CATSRDRADNQPQHF. As DNA, the CDR3 is TGTGCCACCAGCAGAGATCGGGCAGACAATCAGCCCCAGCATTTT.

In its sample, this clonotype was seen a few times. V gene TRBV19 combines with J gene TRBJ1-4, with D tentatively TRBD1 (6 bases). Germline CDR1 and CDR2: LNHDA and SQIVND (reference sequence). The CDR3 contains 14 residues. Trimming took off 4 bases at V and 3 bases at J, with 9 bases between the two ends. The CDR3 nucleotides read TGTGCCAGTAGTAATGACAGGTCTAATGAAAAACTGTTTTTT. Protein sequence: CASSNDRSNEKLFF.

This clonotype has just a few counts. The rearrangement uses TRBV7-9 and TRBJ1-3; no clear D gene. Trimming took 1 base from V and 2 from J, leaving 9 bases between them. Germline assignment: CDR1 SEHNR and CDR2 FQNEAQ (reference sequence). The CDR3 totals 15 residues. This CDR3 is CASSLVGLAGNTIYF. CDR3 sequence (DNA): TGTGCCAGCAGCTTAGTCGGGTTAGCTGGAAACACCATATATTTT.

The J gene is TRBJ1-6, the V gene TRBV6-1; 7 bases are shared with TRBD1. This CDR3 spans 14 amino acids. Germline assignment: CDR1 MNHNS and CDR2 SASEGT. J was trimmed by 10 bases and V by 4 bases; bases with no gene match: 7. CDR3 nucleotides: TGTGCCAGCAGTGGAGGGGGCGCGGACTCACCCCTCCACTTT. Translation: CASSGGGADSPLHF.

V is TRBV6-1 and J is TRBJ1-2; D is undetermined. The CDR3 totals 14 residues. The germline CDR1 and CDR2 sequences are MNHNS and SASEGT. Deletions cut 5 bases from V and 4 bases from J, with 14 bases between. This chain's CDR3 is CASSFNGQIYGYTF. The CDR3 coding sequence is TGTGCCAGCAGTTTCAACGGGCAGATCTATGGCTACACCTTC.

This clonotype was seen a handful of times. The chain uses TRBV6-2 or TRBV6-3 and TRBJ1-3; maybe TRBD1 (5 bases). Germline CDR1 and CDR2: MNHEY and SVGEGT. The CDR3 is 15 amino acids. V was cut by 8 bases and J by 1 base, with 15 bases left in between. This chain's CDR3 is CASAPRDLSGNTIYF. The CDR3 DNA is TGTGCCAGCGCCCCACGGGACCTATCTGGAAACACCATATATTTT.

Many counts were recorded for this clonotype. V gene TRBV20-1 combines with J gene TRBJ1-4; TRBD1 matches 8 bases. Unmatched junction bases numbered 7, after V lost 5 bases and J lost 2 bases. The CDR3 loop spans 15 amino acids. Germline V CDR1 and CDR2: DFQATT, SNEGSKA (reference sequence). The CDR3 protein is CSAEGTGGTNEKLFF. CDR3 nucleotides: TGCAGTGCTGAGGGGACAGGAGGCACTAATGAAAAACTGTTTTTT.

The chain carries TRBV2 and TRBJ2-7; 8 nucleotides line up with TRBD1. Germline values: CDR1 SNHLY, CDR2 FYNNEI. Trimming cost V 6 bases and J 4 bases; bases outside gene matches: 8. The CDR3 spans 14 residues. This chain's CDR3 is CASRGPGGSYEQYF. CDR3 coding DNA: TGTGCCAGCAGAGGGCCAGGGGGCAGTTACGAGCAGTACTTC.

The V and J genes are TRBV29-1 and TRBJ1-2; D call uncertain. This CDR3 contains 11 residues. Germline V gene data show CDR1 as SQVTM and CDR2 as ANQGSEA. Trimming removed 2 bases from V and 1 base from J, with 2 bases in between. The CDR3 DNA reads TGCAGCGTTGAAATTAACTATGGCTACACCTTC. It encodes CSVEINYGYTF.

This clonotype was seen repeatedly, ten times or more. The chain carries TRBV3-1 and TRBJ2-7, with D unresolved. The germline V gene encodes CDR1 LGHDT and CDR2 YNNKEL (reference sequence). CDR3 length: 13 amino acids. Trimming pared 2 bases from V and 3 bases from J, leaving 8 bases between. The CDR3 loop is CASSQSPYYEQYF. DNA of the CDR3: TGTGCCAGCAGCCAATCCCCCTACTACGAGCAGTACTTC.

The J gene is TRBJ1-1, the V gene TRBV2; D perhaps matches TRBD1 (5 bases). Germline V gives CDR1 SNHLY, CDR2 FYNNEI. The V end was cut by 4 bases, the J end by 8 bases, with 14 bases between. The CDR3 totals 13 residues. The CDR3 loop is CASSGGDLREAFF. The CDR3 bases are TGTGCCAGCAGTGGAGGGGATTTGAGGGAAGCTTTCTTT.

There are a few counts of this clonotype. The J gene is TRBJ1-2, the V gene TRBV3-1; tentative D call: TRBD1 (5 bases). The V and J ends lost 4 bases and 8 bases respectively, with 20 bases between them. Germline values: CDR1 LGHDT, CDR2 YNNKEL (reference sequence). The CDR3 consists of 15 residues. The CDR3: CASSRNQGAAWGYTF. The CDR3 DNA is TGTGCCAGCAGCCGGAACCAGGGAGCGGCGTGGGGCTACACCTTC.

The CDR3 reads CASSPPGRQTMNTEAFF. The CDR3 DNA follows: TGTGCCAGCAGTCCCCCAGGGAGGCAGACCATGAACACTGAAGCTTTCTTT. This chain connects TRBV6-1 to TRBJ1-1, with a tentative D call TRBD1 (5 bases). The V gene's germline CDR1 is MNHNS and CDR2 SASEGT. Trimming took 5 bases from V and 0 from J, leaving 19 bases between them. The CDR3 extends over 17 amino acids.

The chain uses TRBV12-5 and TRBJ1-5, with D unresolved. V lost 1 base and J lost 2, with 12 bases in between. The CDR3 is made up of 16 amino acids. The V gene's germline CDR1 is LGHNT and CDR2 FRNRAP. This chain's CDR3 is CASGLDAGFGNQPQHF. Here the CDR3 DNA reads TGTGCTAGTGGTTTGGACGCGGGGTTTGGCAATCAGCCCCAGCATTTT.